This TCR beta chain was captured in a study of control samples from healthy donors and cancer patients. Assay used: immunoSEQ multiplex PCR; TCRdb lists only in-frame clones, some missing. Its clone listing holds about 190,000 clones. This sequence originates from a woman younger than 45 in good health. The sequenced sample was blood.

CDR3 loop: CASSPILGQGSTGELFF. DNA for the CDR3: TGTGCCAGCAGCCCTATCTTGGGACAGGGGAGCACCGGGGAGCTGTTTTTT. The chain joins TRBV4-2 to TRBJ2-2; TRBD1 aligns across 10 bases. The CDR3 sequence is 17 residues long. Looked up from germline, CDR1 is LGHNA and CDR2 is YNFKEQ. Germline trimming cut 4 bases from V and 4 bases from J; bases unmatched to any gene: 9.